This T cell receptor (beta chain) was sequenced for a study of T cell responses to AZD1222 COVID-19 vaccine. The V gene lost 6 bases and the J gene lost 1 base, with 18 bases spanning the gap. Germline CDR1 reads MNHEY; CDR2 reads SMNVEV (reference sequence). This CDR3 is 17 amino acids long. Sequencing was performed with immunoSEQ multiplex PCR; in TCRdb, only in-frame clones are kept and a portion is missing. The data contain over 50,000 clones, approximately 84% of them singletons. The gene calls are TRBV27 and TRBJ2-2; possibly TRBD1 for D (5 bases). Sample: peripheral blood, taken on day 0 of AZD1222 vaccination. The sequence was obtained from an adult in good health. The CDR3 DNA sequence: TGTGCCAGCAGAATAAAAGGGGCGGTCGAGAACACCGGGGAGCTGTTTTTT. Translated, it gives CASRIKGAVENTGELFF.